This T cell receptor beta chain was captured in a study of technical replicates of blood from several donors. This clone was detected a few times. The germline V gene has CDR1 SNHLY and CDR2 FYNNEI. The trim removed 7 bases at V and 5 bases at J, leaving 7 bases unmatched. CDR3 length: 14 residues. Clones were read by immunoSEQ multiplex PCR, and TCRdb kept only the in-frame ones, dropping some. Of 15,000 or so clones listed, roughly 80% are singletons. The material sequenced was PBMCs. This clonotype originated in a human donor in good health. The J gene is TRBJ2-7, the V gene TRBV2, with 11 bases identical to TRBD2. CDR3 in DNA: TGTGCCAGCACGATAGGACTAGCGGGTAACGAGCAGTACTTC. Residues: CASTIGLAGNEQYF.